One sample yielded the 14 T cell receptor beta chains listed below, sequenced in a study of T cells in Graves' hyperthyroidism and ophthalmopathy. The CDR3 regions of TCR beta were amplified from RNA transcripts. First-round RT-PCR with HTBI primers amplified the TCR CDR3 region. MiXCR, run by TCRdb on the multiplex PCR reads, gives a single entry per CDR3 protein. This sample has hundreds of thousands of distinct CDR3 sequences; roughly 14% occur once, and the top ten carry approximately 4.3%. Input material: blood. The receptors shown here come from a woman aged 35 to 49 with Graves' ophthalmopathy.

The DNA for the CDR3 is TGTGCCAGCAGCGATATAACTAGCGGGAGCGGGGAGACCCAGTACTTC. Its translation: CASSDITSGSGETQYF. The rearrangement links TRBV14 to TRBJ2-5, with TRBD2 matching 11 bases. The CDR3 is 16 amino acids. Germline-derived CDR1 and CDR2 are SGHDN and FVKESK. The junction had 10 bases not matched to a gene; V was cut back by 5 bases and J by 5 bases.

This clonotype was seen many times. The chain couples TRBV6-1 to TRBJ2-2, with 9 bases fitting TRBD2. Losses at the gene ends were 7 bases for V and 6 bases for J; bases not matched to a gene: 6. Germline V gives CDR1 MNHNS, CDR2 SASEGT. This CDR3 comprises 14 residues. The CDR3, as DNA: TGTGCCAGCATCTTGGCGGGAGGGCCCGGGGAGCTGTTTTTT. Translated, it gives CASILAGGPGELFF.

This clonotype was counted at least ten times. The CDR3 loop reads CSARRQGYEQYF. The CDR3 DNA reads TGCAGTGCTAGAAGACAGGGCTACGAGCAGTACTTC. The V call is TRBV20-1, the J call TRBJ2-7; 7 bases line up with TRBD1. The CDR3 spans 12 residues. V gave up 2 bases and J gave up 3 bases; unmatched junction bases: 1. Germline CDR1 reads DFQATT; CDR2 reads SNEGSKA (reference sequence).

This clonotype occurred once. This sequence joins TRBV3-1 and TRBJ2-4; D is unresolved. The V end lost 1 base, the J end lost 10 bases, and 14 bases lay between the germline ends. Germline assignment: CDR1 LGHDT and CDR2 YNNKEL (reference sequence). This CDR3 region has 14 residues. The CDR3 sequence: CASSQGSLGIIQYF. The CDR3 DNA follows: TGTGCCAGCAGCCAAGGGAGCCTGGGGATTATTCAGTACTTC.

This rearrangement joins TRBV14 to TRBJ2-7; 7 bases align to TRBD1. The V gene end was trimmed by 5 bases and the J gene end by 4 bases; junction bases not matched to a gene: 11. Germline V gene sequence: CDR1 SGHDN, CDR2 FVKESK. The CDR3 contains 15 residues. The CDR3 sequence: CASSGGRDRPYEQYF. The CDR3 DNA reads as TGTGCCAGCAGCGGGGGCCGGGACAGACCATACGAGCAGTACTTC.

This clonotype was recorded a few times. V gene TRBV4-1 combines with J gene TRBJ2-7, with a possible D match to TRBD1 (6 bases). In germline, CDR1 is MGHRA, CDR2 YSYEKL. The CDR3 extends over 15 amino acids. V was trimmed by 3 bases and J by 3 bases, leaving 15 bases between them. The CDR3 spells CASSQSPTGYYEQYF. CDR3 sequence (DNA): TGCGCCAGCAGCCAGTCGCCAACAGGGTACTACGAGCAGTACTTC.

Points on this clonotype: This may come from a read error, since a much larger clone is one base off. The J gene is TRBJ2-7, the V gene TRBV12-3 or TRBV12-4; D is uncertain. The CDR3 length is 16 residues. The V gene lost 2 bases and the J gene lost 1 base, with 15 bases spanning the gap. In DNA, the CDR3 is TGTGCCAGCAGTTTAAGACTCCAGTTAAATTCCTACGAGCAGTACTTC. Translated: CASSLRLQLNSYEQYF.

This clonotype was counted at least ten times. This sequence joins TRBV12-3 or TRBV12-4 and TRBJ1-6, with TRBD1 as a possible D gene (6 bases). The CDR3 runs to 11 residues. V was shortened by 6 bases and J by 13 bases, with 10 bases between the two germline ends. This chain's CDR3 is CASRETGPLHF. The CDR3 bases are TGTGCCAGCAGGGAGACAGGTCCCCTCCACTTT.

Worth noting for this clonotype: Sequence at one end of the junction differs from germline and may be a read error. The V and J genes are TRBV5-1 and TRBJ2-7; the D is unclear. Per the germline V gene, CDR1 is SGHRS and CDR2 is YFSETQ. The CDR3 totals 10 residues. CDR3 DNA: TGCGCCAGCTACCCCTACGGGCAGTACTTC. Amino acid sequence: CASYPYGQYF.

This clonotype came up a few times. The chain employs TRBV7-8 and TRBJ1-5; the D is unclear. The length of the CDR3 is 16 residues. The ends were cut back, 5 bases at V and 0 bases at J, with 14 bases in the middle. In germline, CDR1 is SGHVS, CDR2 FQNEAQ. The CDR3 region is CASSDAGKLSNQPQHF. The CDR3 bases are TGTGCCAGCAGCGATGCAGGAAAACTTAGCAATCAGCCCCAGCATTTT.

This clonotype was detected only a few times. The V and J genes are TRBV7-3 and TRBJ2-2; D not certain. The V gene lost 5 bases and the J gene lost 0 bases, with 10 bases spanning the gap. The CDR3 spans 15 residues. Germline V gene data show CDR1 as SGHTA and CDR2 as FQGTGA. CDR3 loop: CASSTEGANTGELFF. CDR3 sequence (DNA): TGTGCCAGCAGCACCGAAGGCGCGAACACCGGGGAGCTGTTTTTT.

This clonotype has ten or more counts. This rearrangement joins TRBV27 to TRBJ1-2, with a possible D match to TRBD1 (5 bases). The V gene's germline CDR1 is MNHEY and CDR2 SMNVEV (reference sequence). This CDR3 region has 14 residues. V dropped 3 bases and J dropped 4 bases, with 12 bases sitting between them. Here the CDR3 reads CASSFGQGLYGYTF. Written as DNA, the CDR3 is TGTGCCAGCAGTTTTGGGCAGGGACTCTATGGCTACACCTTC.

Many counts were recorded for this clonotype. CDR3 nucleotides: TGTGCCAGCAGTTTAGAACAGACACTGGCATACGAGCAGTACTTC. Protein: CASSLEQTLAYEQYF. V usage is TRBV12-3 or TRBV12-4 and J usage is TRBJ2-7; no firm D call. V lost 1 base and J lost 4, with 14 bases in between. The CDR3 extends over 15 amino acids.

This clonotype was picked up a small number of times. V usage is TRBV28 and J usage is TRBJ2-7; 7 bases fit TRBD1. V shed 6 bases, J shed 1 base, and the junction held 21 bases outside the gene matches. The CDR3 extends over 19 amino acids. Germline lookup yields CDR1 MDHEN and CDR2 SYDVKM. The CDR3 here is CASRDHRDSAPVGSYEQYF. Here the CDR3 DNA reads TGTGCCAGCAGAGATCACCGGGACAGCGCCCCGGTGGGATCCTACGAGCAGTACTTC.